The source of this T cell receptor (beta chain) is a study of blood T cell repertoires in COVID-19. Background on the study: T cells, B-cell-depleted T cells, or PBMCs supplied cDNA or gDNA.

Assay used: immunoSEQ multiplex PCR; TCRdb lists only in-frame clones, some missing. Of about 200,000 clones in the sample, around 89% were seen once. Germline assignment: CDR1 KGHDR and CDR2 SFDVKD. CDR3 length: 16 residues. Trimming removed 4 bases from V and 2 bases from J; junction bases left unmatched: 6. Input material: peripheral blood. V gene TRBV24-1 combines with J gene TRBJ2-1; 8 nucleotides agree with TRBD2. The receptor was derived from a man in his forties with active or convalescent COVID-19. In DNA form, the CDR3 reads TGTGCCACCAGTGACCCAACTAGCGGAGCCTACAATGAGCAGTTCTTC. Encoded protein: CATSDPTSGAYNEQFF.